The 9 T cell receptor beta chains below come from one sample, sequenced in a study of blood T cell repertoires in COVID-19. The repertoire was sequenced with immunoSEQ multiplex PCR; TCRdb's copy has only in-frame clones and lacks some. The table lists some 70,000 clones, around 90% of them singletons. The sequencing sample was made of peripheral blood. These receptors originate from an elderly woman with active COVID-19.

In its sample, this clone was seen once. V and J are TRBV2 and TRBJ1-4, with D perhaps matching TRBD1 (5 bases). Trimming pared 4 bases from V and 8 bases from J, leaving 17 bases between. Looked up from germline, CDR1 is SNHLY and CDR2 is FYNNEI. The CDR3 loop spans 15 amino acids. The CDR3 DNA reads as TGTGCCAGCAGTGTGGGAACAAGGGGATCCGAAAAACTGTTTTTT. Its translation: CASSVGTRGSEKLFF.

The J gene is TRBJ2-3, the V gene TRBV5-4; 7 bases are a match to TRBD2. The junction had 8 bases not matched to a gene; V was cut back by 4 bases and J by 3 bases. The CDR3 runs 15 residues. CDR1 and CDR2 (germline): SGHNT, YYREEE (reference sequence). The CDR3 bases are TGTGCCAGCAGCACCCGGGGAGCGGGAACAGATACGCAGTATTTT. This encodes CASSTRGAGTDTQYF.

The chain couples TRBV19 to TRBJ2-3, with 10 positions matching TRBD2. Losses at the gene ends were 2 bases for V and 2 bases for J; bases not matched to a gene: 4. The germline V gene has CDR1 LNHDA and CDR2 SQIVND (reference sequence). The CDR3 has 16 amino acids. CDR3 DNA sequence: TGTGCCAGTAGTATAACCGGGACTAGCGACACAGATACGCAGTATTTT. Its protein is CASSITGTSDTDTQYF. Filled out from reference TRBV19 and TRBJ2-3, the complete variable domain reads DGGITQSPKYLFRKEGQNVTLSCEQNLNHDAMYWYRQDPGQGLRLIYYSQIVNDFQKGDIAEGYSVSREKKESFPLTVTSAQKNPTAFYLCASSITGTSDTDTQYFGPGTRLTVL.

V and J are TRBV3-1 (or the pseudogene TRBV3-2) and TRBJ1-3; a weak D match, TRBD1 (5 bases). Germline CDR1 reads LGHDT; CDR2 reads YNNKEL (reference sequence). The CDR3 extends over 13 amino acids. V was shortened by 9 bases and J by 2 bases, with 11 bases between the two germline ends. CDR3 sequence reads: CASSQGAGNTIYF. In nucleotides, the CDR3 is TGTGCCAGTTCCCAGGGTGCTGGAAACACCATATATTTT.

This chain uses TRBV19 with TRBJ2-2, with 9 bases identical to TRBD2. The CDR3 is made up of 15 amino acids. CDR1 is LNHDA, CDR2 SQIVND, per germline (reference sequence). V lost 5 bases and J lost 3; bases outside the gene matches: 4. CDR3 region: CASSEAGGDTGELFF. DNA for the CDR3: TGTGCCAGTAGTGAGGCGGGAGGGGACACCGGGGAGCTGTTTTTT.

The chain employs TRBV12-3 or TRBV12-4 and TRBJ2-1; TRBD2 matches at 9 bases. The CDR3 loop spans 13 amino acids. Trimming at V came to 8 bases and at J to 4 bases, leaving 3 bases not matched to a gene. The CDR3 nucleotides are TGTGCCAGCCGTAGCGGGGGTTACAATGAGCAGTTCTTC. It is translated as CASRSGGYNEQFF.

A single count supports this clone. This chain connects TRBV30 to TRBJ1-5, with TRBD1 identical over 9 bases. Germline values: CDR1 GTSNPN, CDR2 SVGIG (reference sequence). The V and J ends lost 3 bases and 9 bases, in that order; junction bases with no gene match: 12. This CDR3 has 15 amino acids. The CDR3 here is CAWSPVGTGMRPQHF. In nucleotides, the CDR3 is TGTGCCTGGAGCCCCGTCGGGACAGGGATGCGGCCCCAGCATTTT.

V is TRBV30 and J is TRBJ1-2; 11 bases are shared with TRBD1. The CDR3 runs 16 residues. V was pared by 0 bases and J by 4 bases, with 7 bases of the junction left unmatched. Germline loops: CDR1 GTSNPN, CDR2 SVGIG (reference sequence). The CDR3 region is CAWSVRRTGGLYGYTF. CDR3 bases: TGTGCCTGGAGTGTACGGCGGACAGGGGGCCTCTATGGCTACACCTTC.

A remark on this clone: Other DNA sequences of this sample code for an identical CDR3. V usage is TRBV19 and J usage is TRBJ1-1, with D perhaps TRBD1 (5 bases). The germline V gene encodes CDR1 LNHDA and CDR2 SQIVND (reference sequence). The CDR3 has 13 amino acids. Trimming took 6 bases from V and 1 from J, leaving 9 bases between them. CDR3 region: CASRPQGNTEAFF. Here the CDR3 DNA reads TGTGCCAGTAGGCCCCAGGGGAACACTGAAGCTTTCTTT.